The rows below give T cell receptor beta chains drawn from one sample of a study of PD-1 blockade in classical Hodgkin lymphoma. The repertoire was sequenced with immunoSEQ multiplex PCR; TCRdb's copy has only in-frame clones and lacks some. The repertoire holds approximately 58,000 clones, approximately 90% seen once, with roughly 10% in the top ten. Sample: peripheral blood mononuclear cells (PBMCs), taken before the second cycle of nivolumab. The receptors stem from a human donor with classical Hodgkin lymphoma. CDR3s leave out the opening cysteine and the closing phenylalanine or tryptophan.

v_gene	j_gene	len	CDR3aa
TRBV4-1	TRBJ1-1	13	ASSQEPGMNTEAF
TRBV30	TRBJ1-2	10	AWSHRGNGYT
TRBV6-5	TRBJ1-1	12	ASRAPRTDTEAF
TRBV27	TRBJ1-2	16	ASSFVPPPGQGNYGYT
TRBV2	TRBJ1-4	11	AKTPVQSGKLF
TRBV2	TRBJ2-1	21	ASSVFIGAGGTSGRGSSNEQF
TRBV5-1	TRBJ2-7	13	ASRPGIGTGYEQY
TRBV19	TRBJ1-5	11	ASSPRVLDPQH
TRBV5-5	TRBJ1-1	9	ASTGDTEAF
TRBV27	TRBJ1-5	14	ASRALGTAVNQPQH
TRBV5-1	TRBJ2-1	12	ASSRLAGEHEQF
TRBV23-1	TRBJ2-7	13	ASSQSGAGSLGQY
TRBV9	TRBJ2-7	13	ASSAEVTGPYEQY
TRBV2	TRBJ2-3	18	ASSEGDLVLAGGPADTQY
TRBV6-4	TRBJ1-2	11	ASRPGLNYGYT
TRBV6-5	TRBJ1-2	13	ASSYTRTGLYGYT
TRBV27	TRBJ2-1	14	ASSFGGPISYNEQF
TRBV7-6	-	11	ASSRTVTYEQY
TRBV5-6	TRBJ2-7	12	ASSTGLGGYEQY
TRBV9	TRBJ1-1	12	ASSVAGQGTEAF
TRBV12-5	TRBJ2-2	13	ASGLVSGVTGELF
TRBV2	TRBJ1-5	12	ASSSDVGNQPQH
TRBV5-6	TRBJ1-3	11	ASSRPSGNTIY
TRBV6-6	TRBJ2-7	10	ASGRGDYEQY
TRBV28	TRBJ2-7	12	ASSEPGGVYEQY
TRBV27	TRBJ1-1	13	ASSLSRGRNTEAF
TRBV19	TRBJ1-3	13	ASLKRDFSGNTIY
TRBV5-1	TRBJ1-1	13	ASSLWGIENTEAF
TRBV27	TRBJ2-7	12	ASSLSPGAGEQY
TRBV5-6	TRBJ2-1	15	ASSLLRYNHPMNEQF
TRBV7-8	TRBJ2-5	12	ASSYSSGQETQY
TRBV6-5	TRBJ1-1	13	ASSYWGGGIMSAF
TRBV4-2	TRBJ2-7	13	ASSQETGTSYEQY
TRBV10-3	TRBJ2-3	18	AISVQRGLADWEDTDTQY
TRBV7-2	TRBJ2-1	17	ASSFDRSGSGGAYNEQF
TRBV9	TRBJ2-1	15	ASSVGLAGGRYNEQF
TRBV7-3	TRBJ2-1	13	ASSLMGTGLNEQF
TRBV4-3	TRBJ2-1	14	ASSQDKWRGAGEQF
TRBV5-4	TRBJ2-3	14	ASSPSGGSGTDTQY
TRBV9	TRBJ1-1	12	ASSPQGRETEAF
TRBV11-3	TRBJ2-5	13	ASSQRGQGQETQY
TRBV7-9	TRBJ1-4	13	ASSLLVTVNEKLF
TRBV19	TRBJ2-1	13	ASSMGWSSYNEQF
TRBV6-6	TRBJ2-3	12	ASSYRIMEDTQY
TRBV6-5	TRBJ1-2	11	ASSLGLNYGYT
TRBV5-1	TRBJ2-7	13	ASSLTEQGSYEQY
TRBV7-3	TRBJ1-2	18	ASSSQPTGQATPSNYGYT
TRBV25-1	TRBJ2-7	11	ASSEWAGVEQY
TRBV4-2	TRBJ2-1	16	ASSQEASGTNSYNEQF
TRBV5-4	TRBJ2-5	12	ASSAQREPGTQY
TRBV5-6	TRBJ2-1	13	ASSFRLAGWEEQF